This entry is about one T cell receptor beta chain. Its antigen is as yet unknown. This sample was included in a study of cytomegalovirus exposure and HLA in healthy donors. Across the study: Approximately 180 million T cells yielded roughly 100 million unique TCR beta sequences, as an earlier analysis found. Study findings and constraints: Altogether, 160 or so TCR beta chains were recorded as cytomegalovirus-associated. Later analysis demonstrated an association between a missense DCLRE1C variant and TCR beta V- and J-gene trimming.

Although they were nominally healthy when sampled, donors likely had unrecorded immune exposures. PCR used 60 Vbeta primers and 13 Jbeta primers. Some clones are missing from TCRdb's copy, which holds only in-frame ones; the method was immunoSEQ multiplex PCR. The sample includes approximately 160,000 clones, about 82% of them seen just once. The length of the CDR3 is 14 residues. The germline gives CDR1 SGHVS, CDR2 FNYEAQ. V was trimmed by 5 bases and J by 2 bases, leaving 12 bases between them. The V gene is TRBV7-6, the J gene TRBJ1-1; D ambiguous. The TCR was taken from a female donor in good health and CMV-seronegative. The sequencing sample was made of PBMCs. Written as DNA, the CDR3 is TGTGCCAGCAGCGCTCAGGTGACCAACACTGAAGCTTTCTTT. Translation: CASSAQVTNTEAFF.